This note documents a single T cell receptor (beta chain) sequence. These data belong to a study of control samples from healthy donors and cancer patients. CDR1 SEHNR and CDR2 FQNEAQ come from the germline V gene (reference sequence). CDR3 length equals 14 residues. V shed 2 bases and J shed 7 bases, with 14 bases lying between them. Here immunoSEQ multiplex PCR was the method, and the copy in TCRdb shows in-frame clones only, minus some. The repertoire includes 150,000 to 200,000 clones, more than 85% of them detected once, and less than 0.75% sits in the top ten. The specimen sequenced was blood. The clonotype was recovered from a woman aged 25 to 39 in good health. This rearrangement joins TRBV7-9 to TRBJ1-2; D gene uncertain. CDR3 sequence (DNA): TGTGCCAGCAGCTTAATCGAAGGGAAGGGTGGCTACACCTTC. Its protein product is CASSLIEGKGGYTF.